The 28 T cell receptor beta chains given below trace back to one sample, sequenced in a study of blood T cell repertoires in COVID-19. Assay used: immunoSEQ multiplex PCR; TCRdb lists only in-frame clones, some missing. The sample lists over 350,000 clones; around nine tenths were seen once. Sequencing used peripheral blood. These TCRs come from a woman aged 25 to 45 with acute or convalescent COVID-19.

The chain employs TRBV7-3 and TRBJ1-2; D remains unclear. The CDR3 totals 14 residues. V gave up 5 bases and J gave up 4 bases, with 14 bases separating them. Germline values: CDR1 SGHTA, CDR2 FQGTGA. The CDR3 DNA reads TGTGCCAGCAGCCCTACCGGTCTTAGCTATGGCTACACCTTC. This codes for CASSPTGLSYGYTF.

In DNA, the CDR3 is TGTGCCAGCAGTCCCCGTGGTACAGGGGGCCGAAGCAATCAGCCCCAGCATTTT. Amino acid sequence: CASSPRGTGGRSNQPQHF. This sequence joins TRBV6-6 and TRBJ1-5; TRBD1 matches 9 bases. Germline V lookup: CDR1 MNHNY, CDR2 SVGAGI (reference sequence). The CDR3 sequence is 18 residues long. With 5 bases clipped from V and 1 base from J, the junction kept 12 bases outside the gene matches.

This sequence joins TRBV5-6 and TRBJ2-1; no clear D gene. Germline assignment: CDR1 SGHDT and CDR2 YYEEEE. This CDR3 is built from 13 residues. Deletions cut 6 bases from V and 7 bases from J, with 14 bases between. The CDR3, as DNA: TGTGCCAGCACCCAGCAGGCCAGGAATGAGCAGTTCTTC. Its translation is CASTQQARNEQFF.

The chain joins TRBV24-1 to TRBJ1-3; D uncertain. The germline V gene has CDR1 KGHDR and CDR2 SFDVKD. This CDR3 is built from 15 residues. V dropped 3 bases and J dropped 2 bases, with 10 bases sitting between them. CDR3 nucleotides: TGTGCCACCAGTGATGCGAAGCAGGCTGGAAACACCATATATTTT. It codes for CATSDAKQAGNTIYF.

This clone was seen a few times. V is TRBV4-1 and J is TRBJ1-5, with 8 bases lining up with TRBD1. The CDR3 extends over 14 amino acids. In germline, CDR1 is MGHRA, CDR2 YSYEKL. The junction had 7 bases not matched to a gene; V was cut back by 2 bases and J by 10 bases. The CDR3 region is CASSQPGQVRPQHF. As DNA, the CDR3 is TGCGCCAGCAGCCAACCGGGACAGGTGCGACCCCAGCATTTT.

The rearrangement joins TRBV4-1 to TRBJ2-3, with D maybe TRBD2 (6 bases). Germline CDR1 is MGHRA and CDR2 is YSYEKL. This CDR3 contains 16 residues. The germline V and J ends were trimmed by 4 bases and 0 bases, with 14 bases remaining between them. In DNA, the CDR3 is TGCGCCAGCAGCCGGCTCGGCGGGAAAAGCACAGATACGCAGTATTTT. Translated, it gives CASSRLGGKSTDTQYF.

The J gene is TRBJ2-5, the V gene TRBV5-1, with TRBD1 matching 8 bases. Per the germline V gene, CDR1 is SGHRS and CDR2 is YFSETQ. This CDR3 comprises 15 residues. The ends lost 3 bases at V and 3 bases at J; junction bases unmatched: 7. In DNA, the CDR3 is TGCGCCAGCAGCTCAACAGGGGGAAGGGAAGAGACCCAGTACTTC. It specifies CASSSTGGREETQYF.

The DNA for the CDR3 is TGTGCCAGCAGTTTATCGAGGACAGGGTTTGGGTACACTGAAGCTTTCTTT. This gives the protein CASSLSRTGFGYTEAFF. The chain combines TRBV27 with TRBJ1-1; the match to TRBD1 covers 8 bases. CDR1 and CDR2 (germline): MNHEY, SMNVEV (reference sequence). Losses at the gene ends were 0 bases for V and 3 bases for J; bases not matched to a gene: 9. The CDR3 has 17 amino acids.

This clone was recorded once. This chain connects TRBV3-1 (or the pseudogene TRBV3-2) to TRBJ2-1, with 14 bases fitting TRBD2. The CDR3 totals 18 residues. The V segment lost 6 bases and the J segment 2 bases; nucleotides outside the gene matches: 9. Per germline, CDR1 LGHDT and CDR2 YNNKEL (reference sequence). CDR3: CASSYLGTSGGTYNEQFF. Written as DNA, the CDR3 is TGTGCCAGCAGTTACCTAGGGACTAGCGGGGGCACCTACAATGAGCAGTTCTTC.

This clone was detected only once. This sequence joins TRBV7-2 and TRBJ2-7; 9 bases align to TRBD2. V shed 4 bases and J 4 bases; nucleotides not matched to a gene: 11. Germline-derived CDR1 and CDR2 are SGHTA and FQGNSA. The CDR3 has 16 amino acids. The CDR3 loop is CASSSSLGLAIYEQYF. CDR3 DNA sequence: TGTGCCAGCAGCTCTTCGCTGGGACTAGCAATATACGAGCAGTACTTC.

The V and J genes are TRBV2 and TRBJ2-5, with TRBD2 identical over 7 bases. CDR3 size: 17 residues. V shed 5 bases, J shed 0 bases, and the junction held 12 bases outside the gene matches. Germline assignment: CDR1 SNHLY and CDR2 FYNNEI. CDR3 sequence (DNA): TGTGCCAGCAGTCCGCCCAGACTAGCCCTGTACCAAGAGACCCAGTACTTC. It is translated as CASSPPRLALYQETQYF.

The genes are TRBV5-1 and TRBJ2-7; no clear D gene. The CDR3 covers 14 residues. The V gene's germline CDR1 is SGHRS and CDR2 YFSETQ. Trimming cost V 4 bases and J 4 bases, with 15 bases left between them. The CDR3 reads CASSPRGTSYEQYF. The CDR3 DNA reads TGCGCCAGCAGCCCTCGCGGTACGTCGTACGAGCAGTACTTC.

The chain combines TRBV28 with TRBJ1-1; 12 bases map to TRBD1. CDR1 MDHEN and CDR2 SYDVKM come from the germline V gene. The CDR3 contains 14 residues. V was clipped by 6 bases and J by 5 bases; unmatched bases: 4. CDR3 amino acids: CASRGQGAITEAFF. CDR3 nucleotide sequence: TGTGCCAGCAGGGGACAGGGGGCTATTACTGAAGCTTTCTTT.

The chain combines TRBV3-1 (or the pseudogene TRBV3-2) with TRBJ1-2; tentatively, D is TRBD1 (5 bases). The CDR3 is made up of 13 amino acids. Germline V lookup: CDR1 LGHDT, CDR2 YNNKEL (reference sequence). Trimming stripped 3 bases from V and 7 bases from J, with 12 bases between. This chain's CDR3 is CASSHRTSGGYTF. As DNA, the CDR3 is TGTGCCAGCAGCCACCGGACATCCGGTGGCTACACCTTC.

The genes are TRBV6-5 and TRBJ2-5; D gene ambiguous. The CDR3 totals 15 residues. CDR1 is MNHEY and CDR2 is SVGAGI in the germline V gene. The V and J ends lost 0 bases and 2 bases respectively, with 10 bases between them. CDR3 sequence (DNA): TGTGCCAGCAGTTACTCGTTGGCAGCGCAAGAGACCCAGTACTTC. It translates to CASSYSLAAQETQYF.

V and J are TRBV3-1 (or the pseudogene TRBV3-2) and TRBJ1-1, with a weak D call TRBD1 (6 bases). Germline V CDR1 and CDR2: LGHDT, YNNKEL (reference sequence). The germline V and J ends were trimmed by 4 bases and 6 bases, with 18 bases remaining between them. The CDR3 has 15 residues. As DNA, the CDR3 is TGTGCCAGCAGCCGCCGCTCCCAGGGGTGGGCTGAAGCTTTCTTT. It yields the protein CASSRRSQGWAEAFF.

CDR3 residues: CASSSNSHPTDTQYF. CDR3 sequence (DNA): TGTGCCAGCAGCTCCAACTCTCATCCCACAGATACGCAGTATTTT. The chain employs TRBV7-3 and TRBJ2-3; no clear D gene. Trimming cost V 4 bases and J 2 bases, with 13 bases left between them. Germline V lookup: CDR1 SGHTA, CDR2 FQGTGA. The CDR3 runs 15 residues.

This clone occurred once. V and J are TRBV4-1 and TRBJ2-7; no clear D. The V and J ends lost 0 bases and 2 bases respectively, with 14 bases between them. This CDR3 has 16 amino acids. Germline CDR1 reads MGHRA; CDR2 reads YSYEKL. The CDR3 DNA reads TGCGCCAGCAGCCAAGACCCTGAAGAGGCTCCCTACGAGCAGTACTTC. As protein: CASSQDPEEAPYEQYF.

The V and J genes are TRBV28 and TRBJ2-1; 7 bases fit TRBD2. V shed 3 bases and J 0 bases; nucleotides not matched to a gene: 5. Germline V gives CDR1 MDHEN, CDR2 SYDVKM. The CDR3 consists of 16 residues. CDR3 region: CASSLGGGFSYNEQFF. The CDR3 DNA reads TGTGCCAGCAGTTTGGGCGGGGGTTTCTCCTACAATGAGCAGTTCTTC.

CDR3 protein: CASSQEMQGFHEQYF. The DNA for the CDR3 is TGTGCCAGCAGCCAAGAGATGCAGGGTTTCCACGAGCAGTACTTC. V and J are TRBV3-1 (or the pseudogene TRBV3-2) and TRBJ2-7; possibly TRBD1 for D (5 bases). Germline CDR1 and CDR2: LGHDT and YNNKEL (reference sequence). The V and J ends lost 0 bases and 5 bases respectively, with 14 bases between them. The CDR3 spans 15 residues.

In DNA form, the CDR3 reads TGTGCCAGTAGTAATCAACAGGGGACGAACACTGAAGCTTTCTTT. It translates to CASSNQQGTNTEAFF. V and J are TRBV19 and TRBJ1-1; 7 nucleotides agree with TRBD1. The germline V gene encodes CDR1 LNHDA and CDR2 SQIVND (reference sequence). This CDR3 spans 15 amino acids. V trimming: 4 bases; J trimming: 1 base; junction bases outside the gene matches: 6. Together with reference TRBV19 and TRBJ1-1, the CDR3 gives the full variable domain: DGGITQSPKYLFRKEGQNVTLSCEQNLNHDAMYWYRQDPGQGLRLIYYSQIVNDFQKGDIAEGYSVSREKKESFPLTVTSAQKNPTAFYLCASSNQQGTNTEAFFGQGTRLTVV.

CDR3 nucleotide sequence: TGCGCCAGCAGGAAAGCGGGACAGGGGGCTTACGAGCAGTACTTC. Protein sequence: CASRKAGQGAYEQYF. The chain joins TRBV4-1 to TRBJ2-7; the match to TRBD1 covers 12 bases. V lost 6 bases and J lost 4; bases outside the gene matches: 7. Germline lookup yields CDR1 MGHRA and CDR2 YSYEKL. The CDR3 is 15 residues long.

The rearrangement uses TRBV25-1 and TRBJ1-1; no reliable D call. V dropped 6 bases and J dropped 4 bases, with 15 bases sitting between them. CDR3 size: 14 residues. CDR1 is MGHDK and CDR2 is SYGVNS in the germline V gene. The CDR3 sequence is CASSREGLATEAFF. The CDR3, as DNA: TGTGCCAGCAGCCGGGAGGGCTTGGCCACTGAAGCTTTCTTT.

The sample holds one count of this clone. Written as DNA, the CDR3 is TGCGCCAGCAGCTTGGACGGCCGTGGAGGGACTGAAGCTTTCTTT. This codes for CASSLDGRGGTEAFF. V usage is TRBV5-1 and J usage is TRBJ1-1; no firm D call. CDR3 length: 15 residues. V lost 0 bases, J lost 5 bases, and 14 bases lay in between. Germline CDR1 reads SGHRS; CDR2 reads YFSETQ.

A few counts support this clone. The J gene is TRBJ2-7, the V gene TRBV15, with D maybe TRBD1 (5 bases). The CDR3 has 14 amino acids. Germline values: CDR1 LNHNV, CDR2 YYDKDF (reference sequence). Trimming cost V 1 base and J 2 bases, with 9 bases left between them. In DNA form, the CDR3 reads TGTGCCACCAGCAGAGCCAGGACACCCTACGAGCAGTACTTC. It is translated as CATSRARTPYEQYF.

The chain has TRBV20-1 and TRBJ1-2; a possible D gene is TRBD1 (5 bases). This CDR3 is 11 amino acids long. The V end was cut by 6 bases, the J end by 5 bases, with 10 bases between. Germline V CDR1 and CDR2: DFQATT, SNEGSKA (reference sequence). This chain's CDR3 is CSAGRGYGYTF. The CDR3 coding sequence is TGCAGTGCCGGGAGGGGATATGGCTACACCTTC.

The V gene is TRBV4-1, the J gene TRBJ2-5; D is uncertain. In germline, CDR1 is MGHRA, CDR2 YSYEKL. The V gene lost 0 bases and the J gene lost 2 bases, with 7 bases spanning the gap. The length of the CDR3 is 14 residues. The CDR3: CASSQDSMQETQYF. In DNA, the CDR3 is TGCGCCAGCAGCCAAGACAGTATGCAAGAGACCCAGTACTTC.

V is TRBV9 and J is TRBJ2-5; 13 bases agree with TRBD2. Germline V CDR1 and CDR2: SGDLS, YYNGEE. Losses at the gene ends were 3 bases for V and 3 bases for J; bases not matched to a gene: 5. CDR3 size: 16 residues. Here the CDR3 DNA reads TGTGCCAGCAGCGCTAGAGGGACTAGCGGGAAAGAGACCCAGTACTTC. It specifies CASSARGTSGKETQYF.